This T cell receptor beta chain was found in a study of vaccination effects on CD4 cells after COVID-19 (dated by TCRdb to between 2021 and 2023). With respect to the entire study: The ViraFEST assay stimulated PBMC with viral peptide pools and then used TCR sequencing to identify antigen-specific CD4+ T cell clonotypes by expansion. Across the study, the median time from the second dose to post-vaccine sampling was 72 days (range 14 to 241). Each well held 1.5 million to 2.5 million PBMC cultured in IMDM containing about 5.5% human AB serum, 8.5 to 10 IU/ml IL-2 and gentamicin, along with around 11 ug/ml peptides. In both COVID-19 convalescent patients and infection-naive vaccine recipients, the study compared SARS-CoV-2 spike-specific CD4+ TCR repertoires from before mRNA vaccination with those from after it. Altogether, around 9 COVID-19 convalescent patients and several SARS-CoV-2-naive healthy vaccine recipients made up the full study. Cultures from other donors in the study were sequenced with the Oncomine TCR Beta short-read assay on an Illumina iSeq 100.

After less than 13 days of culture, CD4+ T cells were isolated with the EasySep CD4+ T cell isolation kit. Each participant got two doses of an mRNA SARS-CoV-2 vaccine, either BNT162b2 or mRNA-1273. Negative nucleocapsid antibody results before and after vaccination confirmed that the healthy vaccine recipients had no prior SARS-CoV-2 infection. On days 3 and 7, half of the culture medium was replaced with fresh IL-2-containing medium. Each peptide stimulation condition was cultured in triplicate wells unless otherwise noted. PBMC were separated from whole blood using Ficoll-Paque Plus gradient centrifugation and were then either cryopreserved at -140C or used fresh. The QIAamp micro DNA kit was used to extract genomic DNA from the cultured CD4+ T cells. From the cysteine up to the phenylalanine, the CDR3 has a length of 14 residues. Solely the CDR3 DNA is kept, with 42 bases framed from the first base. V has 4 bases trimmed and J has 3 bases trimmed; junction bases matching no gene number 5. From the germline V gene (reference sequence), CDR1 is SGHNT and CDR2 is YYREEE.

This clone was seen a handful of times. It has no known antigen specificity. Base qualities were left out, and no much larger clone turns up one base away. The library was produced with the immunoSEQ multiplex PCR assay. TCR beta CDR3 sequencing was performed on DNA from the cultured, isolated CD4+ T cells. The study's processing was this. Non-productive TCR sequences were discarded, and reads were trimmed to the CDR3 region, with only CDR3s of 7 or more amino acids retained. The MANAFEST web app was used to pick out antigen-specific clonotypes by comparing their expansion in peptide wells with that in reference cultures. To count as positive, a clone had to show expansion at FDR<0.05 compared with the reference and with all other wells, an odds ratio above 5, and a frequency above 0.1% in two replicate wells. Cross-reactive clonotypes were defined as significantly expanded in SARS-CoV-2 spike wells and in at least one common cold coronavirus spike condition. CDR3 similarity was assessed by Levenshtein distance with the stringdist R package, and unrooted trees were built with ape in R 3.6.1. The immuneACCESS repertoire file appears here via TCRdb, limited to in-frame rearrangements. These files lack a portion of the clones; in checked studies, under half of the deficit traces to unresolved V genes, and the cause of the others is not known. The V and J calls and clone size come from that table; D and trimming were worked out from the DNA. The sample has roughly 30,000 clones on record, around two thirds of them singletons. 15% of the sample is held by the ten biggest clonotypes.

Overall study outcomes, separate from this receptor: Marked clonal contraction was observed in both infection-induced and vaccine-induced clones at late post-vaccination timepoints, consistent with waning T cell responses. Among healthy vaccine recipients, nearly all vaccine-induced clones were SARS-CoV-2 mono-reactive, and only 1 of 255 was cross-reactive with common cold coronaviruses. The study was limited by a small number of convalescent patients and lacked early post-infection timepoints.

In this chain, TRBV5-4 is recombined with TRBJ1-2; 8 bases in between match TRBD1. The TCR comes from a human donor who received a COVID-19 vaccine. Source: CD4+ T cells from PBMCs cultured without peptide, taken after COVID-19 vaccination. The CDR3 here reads CASSVQQGDYGYTF. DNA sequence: TGTGCCAGCAGCGTACAACAGGGGGACTATGGCTACACCTTC.